This T cell receptor beta chain stems from a study of blood T cell repertoires in COVID-19. Sequencing used immunoSEQ multiplex PCR; TCRdb keeps in-frame clones, though not all of them. The sample lists roughly 250,000 clones, roughly four fifths occurring once. This CDR3 contains 14 residues. Germline CDR1 LNHDA, CDR2 SQIVND (reference sequence). V shed 5 bases and J shed 0 bases, with 10 bases lying between them. This receptor was taken from a woman older than 75 with acute or convalescent COVID-19. The chain carries TRBV19 and TRBJ1-1; perhaps TRBD1 as D (6 bases). Sequencing was carried out using peripheral blood. The CDR3 DNA is TGTGCCAGTAGTCTGGGGGCCGTGAACACTGAAGCTTTCTTT. Translating gives CASSLGAVNTEAFF.